What follows describes a single T cell receptor beta chain. In the original processing: How many nucleated cells were present was estimated from reference gene primer amplification. Sequencing used immunoSEQ multiplex PCR; TCRdb keeps in-frame clones, though not all of them. V, J and clone size are taken as reported in that table, and D and trimming were inferred from the DNA itself. The repertoire consists of 200,000 to 300,000 clones, with 70% to 90% occurring once and the leading ten covering over 1.5%. This entry is derived from a study of blood T cell repertoires in COVID-19. For the study at large: Collection of acute and convalescent COVID-19 samples took place in the United States, Italy and Spain. Sources were T cells, B-cell-depleted T cells, or PBMCs; the material itself was cDNA or gDNA.

V was pared by 4 bases and J by 4 bases, with 3 bases of the junction left unmatched. This CDR3 spans 13 amino acids. Germline values: CDR1 GTSNPN, CDR2 SVGIG (reference sequence). Sequenced material: peripheral blood. V usage is TRBV30 and J usage is TRBJ2-2, with 7 bases fitting TRBD2. This receptor was taken from a man aged 30 to 45 with active or convalescent COVID-19. The CDR3 region is CAWTGGGTGELFF. The CDR3, as DNA: TGTGCCTGGACGGGAGGAGGCACCGGGGAGCTGTTTTTT.